This T cell receptor beta chain emerged from a study of T-cell reconstitution after alpha-beta-depleted transplantation in children. Germline CDR1 reads SNHLY; CDR2 reads FYNNEI. The CDR3 is 13 amino acids. This clonotype was counted ten times or more. Relative to the germline gene, one junction end is altered; a read error may explain this. As it was prepared, the TCRbeta library received unique molecular identifiers. Each CDR3 protein gets one entry after TCRdb re-called the PCR reads with MiXCR. The table lists fewer than 550,000 distinct CDR3 sequences, about 10% of them singletons. This chain links TRBV2 with TRBJ2-1, with D unresolved. The sequence came from a child aged 2-15 years with inherited bone marrow failure, due to receive a stem cell transplant. The sample consisted of PBMCs, taken before TCRalphabeta/CD19-depleted stem cell transplant. Here the CDR3 reads CASSPGPYSEQFF. The CDR3 nucleotides read TGTGCCAGCAGCCCGGGCCCGTACAGTGAGCAGTTCTTC. Variable domain in full (rest from reference TRBV2 and TRBJ2-1): EPEVTQTPSHQVTQMGQEVILRCVPISNHLYFYWYRQILGQKVEFLVSFYNNEISEKSEIFDDQFSVERPDGSNFTLKIRSTKLEDSAMYFCASSPGPYSEQFFGPGTRLTVL.